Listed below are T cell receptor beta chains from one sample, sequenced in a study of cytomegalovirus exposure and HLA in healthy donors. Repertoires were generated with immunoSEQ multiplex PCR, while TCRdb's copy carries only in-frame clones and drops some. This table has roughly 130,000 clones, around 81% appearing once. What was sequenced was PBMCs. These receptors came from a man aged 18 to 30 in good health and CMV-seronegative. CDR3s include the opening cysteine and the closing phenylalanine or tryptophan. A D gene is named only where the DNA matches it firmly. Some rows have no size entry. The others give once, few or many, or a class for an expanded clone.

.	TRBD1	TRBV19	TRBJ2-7	TGTGCCAGTAGTATAGCTTGGAGCGGGACAGGGACAGAGCAGTACTTC	CASSIAWSGTGTEQYF
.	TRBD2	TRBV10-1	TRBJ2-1	TGCGCCAGCAGTCTGAAAGCGGGGGGGGCCTACAATGAGCAGTTCTTC	CASSLKAGGAYNEQFF
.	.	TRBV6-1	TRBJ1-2	TGTGCCAGCAGTGAGAGGTGGGGACATTCTACCTATGGCTACACCTTC	CASSERWGHSTYGYTF
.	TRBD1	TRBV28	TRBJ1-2	TGTGCCAGCAGTTTATCAGGGGGACTGGGTAGCTATGGCTACACCTTC	CASSLSGGLGSYGYTF
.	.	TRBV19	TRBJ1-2	TGTGCCAGTAGTCTTACGAGGCGGGGGGCATTCTATGGCTACACCTTC	CASSLTRRGAFYGYTF
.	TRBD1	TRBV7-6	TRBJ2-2	TGTGCCAGCAGCTTAGCGAGGACAGGGGACACCGGGGAGCTGTTTTTT	CASSLARTGDTGELFF
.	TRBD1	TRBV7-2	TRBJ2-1	TGTGCCAGCAGGCACCGGGACAGGCCGATCAATGAGCAGTTCTTC	CASRHRDRPINEQFF
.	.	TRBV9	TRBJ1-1	TGTGCCAGCAGCGTAGTCCCAGGGTCCATGAACACTGAAGCTTTCTTT	CASSVVPGSMNTEAFF
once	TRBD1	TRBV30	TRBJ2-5	TGTGCCTGGAGCAGGACCGGGACAGGGAGAAACCAGTACTTC	CAWSRTGTGRNQYF
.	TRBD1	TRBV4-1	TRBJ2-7	TGCGCCAGCAGCCAGGCGGGGACAGGCTCCTACGAGCAGTACTTC	CASSQAGTGSYEQYF
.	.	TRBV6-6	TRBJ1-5	TGTGCCAGCAGTTACTCGTTGGACTATAGCAATCAGCCCCAGCATTTT	CASSYSLDYSNQPQHF
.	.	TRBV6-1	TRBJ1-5	TGTGCCAGTGAGCCAGGGGCCTCGCAGCCCCAGCATTTT	CASEPGASQPQHF
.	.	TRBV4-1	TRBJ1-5	TGCGCCAGCAGCCAAAGGGGAATCACTTTGGGTGGCAATCAGCCCCAGCATTTT	CASSQRGITLGGNQPQHF
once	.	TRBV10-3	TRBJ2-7	TGTGCCATCAGTGAGGGAAGACTAGCCTACGAGCAGTACTTC	CAISEGRLAYEQYF
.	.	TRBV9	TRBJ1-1	TGTGCCAGCAGCGTAAACGGGGGAAGCACTGAAGCTTTCTTT	CASSVNGGSTEAFF
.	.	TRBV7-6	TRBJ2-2	TGTGCCAGCAGCTACAGCAGGGGCACCGGGGAGCTGTTTTTT	CASSYSRGTGELFF
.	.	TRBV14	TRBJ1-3	TGTGCCAGCAGCCCGACCGGGATTAGTTCTGGAAACACCATATATTTT	CASSPTGISSGNTIYF
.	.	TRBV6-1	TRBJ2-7	TGTGCCAGCAGTGAATTCCCCAGGGCCGAGCAGTACTTC	CASSEFPRAEQYF
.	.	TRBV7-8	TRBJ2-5	TGTGCCAGCAGCTTAGCGGGGGGGCTGGGGACCCAGTACTTC	CASSLAGGLGTQYF
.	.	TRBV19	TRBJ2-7	TGTGCCAGTAGTCGGCAGGGCCTATACGAGCAGTACTTC	CASSRQGLYEQYF
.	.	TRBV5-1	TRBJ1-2	TGCGCCAGCAGCTTGGACAGAGACTATGGCTACACCTTC	CASSLDRDYGYTF
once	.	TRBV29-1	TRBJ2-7	TGCAGCGGTAACAGGGACGGAGACGAGCAGTACTTC	CSGNRDGDEQYF